This T cell receptor (beta chain) was sequenced for a study of T cell responses to AZD1222 COVID-19 vaccine (TCRdb year 2021). Looking at the study overall: A total of over 230 trial participants underwent TCR sequencing, of whom 207 received two doses of AZD1222 and about 25 received two doses of the MenACWY control vaccine. Enrollment into the trials was organized by age into subgroups of 18-55, 56-69 and 70-plus years, and those subgroups contained roughly 160, 29 and 62 TCR-sequenced participants, respectively. Overall study outcomes, separate from this receptor: Participants were mostly white British and included more females than males, and it was suggested by the authors that clonal diversity may have been underestimated. In the small 56-69-year group, the increase in depth fell short of significance, most likely because of low power. Vaccine-associated CD4 TCRs spanned the whole spike protein, with dominant responses in regions 160-218 and 743-854. Because no day 14 peak-response samples were available, the repertoires could be characterized only after the peak T cell response. After two AZD1222 doses, spike-specific TCR breadth and depth were significantly higher than at day 0 and than in MenACWY recipients. Epitopes outside the regions mutated in the B.1.351 and B.1.1.7 variants were reportedly recognized by nearly half of the unique spike-specific TCRs. Conclusions about previously exposed vaccinees are limited because only six or seven AZD1222 recipients were SARS-CoV-2 seropositive at baseline.

What this sample's time point label stands for: about 28 days (+/-7) after the second vaccine dose. AZD1222 recipients with second doses at about 4 weeks or about 12 weeks were pooled, because spike-specific TCR depth and breadth did not differ between schedules. The vaccinee samples were drawn from two UK trials, COV001 and COV002, one of which was a single-blind randomized controlled phase 2/3 trial testing AZD1222 (ChAdOx1 nCoV-19) in healthy adults. Trial participant PBMC samples were collected at day 0 and day 28 after the second dose for TCRbeta chain sequencing. With respect to this clone: Its antigen remains unidentified. Base qualities are not at hand, and no much larger clone is one base apart.

The CDR3 regions of human TCRbeta chains were subjected to immunosequencing. The authors' pipeline ran thus. Repertoire TCRs were matched against a reference library of SARS-CoV-2-specific TCRs generated with the MIRA antigen-specificity platform. Breadth meant the fraction of unique TCRs that were SARS-CoV-2-associated, whereas depth meant the fraction of total T cells that were SARS-CoV-2-associated. Using the MIRA data, each spike-specific TCR was assigned both to the spike region to which the TCR was reactive and to a CD4 or CD8 class. Log10-transformed breadth and depth values were compared by one-way ANOVA with Sidak's multiple comparisons tests. TCRdb stores this immuneACCESS table with in-frame sequences only. Part of the clones is absent; in the studies checked, under half of the shortfall reflects unresolved V genes, and no reason is known for the rest. V and J calls and clone size come straight from that table; D and trimming were deduced from the DNA. The sample table shows some 150,000 clones, and just over 85% are seen once. The top ten hold approximately 5% of the sample.

The sample was peripheral blood, taken 28 days after the second AZD1222 dose. This clonotype originated in an adult who received the AZD1222 COVID-19 vaccine.

The CDR3 reads as follows: CASSFTGPQNEQFF. The bases are TGTGCCAGCAGCTTCACCGGGCCTCAAAATGAGCAGTTCTTC. The chain employs TRBV12-1 and TRBJ2-1. TRBV12-1 is noted as a pseudogene. From cysteine to phenylalanine, the CDR3 is 14 amino acids long. Only CDR3 DNA remains: 42 bases, in frame from the first base.